These 26 T cell receptor beta chains share one sample of origin, sequenced in a study of OX40 agonist ivuxolimab in advanced cancers. Libraries were prepared by immunoSEQ multiplex PCR; TCRdb keeps only in-frame clonotypes and omits some of them. The table lists fewer than 85,000 clones, around 81% of them singletons. The sequences come from CD4+ or CD8+ T cells sorted from blood, collected in a trial of the OX40 agonist ivuxolimab. The receptors were sampled from an adult with an advanced solid tumor such as melanoma, head and neck, liver or kidney cancer.

This clone occurred a few times. The rearrangement joins TRBV7-2 to TRBJ1-2, with D hard to call. Germline lookup yields CDR1 SGHTA and CDR2 FQGNSA. CDR3 size: 15 residues. Trimming removed 0 bases from V and 2 bases from J, with 10 bases in between. In DNA, the CDR3 is TGTGCCAGCAGCTTAGCCGACCAGGCCAACTATGGCTACACCTTC. Translated, it gives CASSLADQANYGYTF.

This chain connects TRBV2 to TRBJ2-5, with 8 bases matching TRBD2. The germline V gene encodes CDR1 SNHLY and CDR2 FYNNEI. There are 15 residues in the CDR3. Trimming took 3 bases from V and 4 from J; bases not matched to a gene: 7. The CDR3 reads CASSEVSGVAETQYF. DNA of the CDR3: TGTGCCAGCAGTGAGGTTAGCGGGGTCGCAGAGACCCAGTACTTC. The full variable domain, completed using reference TRBV2 and TRBJ2-5, is EPEVTQTPSHQVTQMGQEVILRCVPISNHLYFYWYRQILGQKVEFLVSFYNNEISEKSEIFDDQFSVERPDGSNFTLKIRSTKLEDSAMYFCASSEVSGVAETQYFGPGTRLLVL.

This clone has just one count. The chain uses TRBV9 and TRBJ2-2; no reliable D call. CDR3 length equals 13 residues. V lost 3 bases and J lost 2, with 5 bases in between. The germline CDR1 and CDR2 sequences are SGDLS and YYNGEE. The CDR3 coding sequence is TGTGCCAGCAGCGACATCAACACCGGGGAGCTGTTTTTT. It specifies CASSDINTGELFF.

The CDR3 nucleotides are TGTGCCAGCAGCTCACCGGTGGGGTTAATTCTGGAAAGCTTTAACTATGGCTACACCTTC. Translated: CASSSPVGLILESFNYGYTF. The chain is built from TRBV21-1 and TRBJ1-2. TRBV21-1 is a recognized pseudogene. The CDR3 loop spans 20 amino acids.

Concerning this clone itself: The same CDR3 also results from other DNA sequences found in this sample. The rearrangement uses TRBV18 and TRBJ2-6, with D perhaps TRBD2 (6 bases). The CDR3 consists of 16 residues. V shed 1 base and J shed 0 bases, with 7 bases lying between them. The V gene's germline CDR1 is KGHSH and CDR2 LQKENI. CDR3 sequence (DNA): TGTGCCAGCTCACCACGGAGGGACTCTGGGGCCAACGTCCTGACTTTC. The encoded protein is CASSPRRDSGANVLTF.

Here the CDR3 reads CASSPPDGWDEQFF. The DNA for the CDR3 is TGTGCCAGCAGCCCCCCGGACGGGTGGGATGAGCAGTTCTTC. The chain carries TRBV7-2 and TRBJ2-1; no firm D call. V shed 5 bases and J shed 8 bases, with 16 bases lying between them. The length of the CDR3 is 14 residues. Germline V gene lookup returns CDR1 SGHTA and CDR2 FQGNSA.

The chain is built from TRBV29-1 and TRBJ2-5; maybe TRBD2 (6 bases). Germline assignment: CDR1 SQVTM and CDR2 ANQGSEA. This CDR3 comprises 13 residues. V dropped 3 bases and J dropped 2 bases, with 10 bases sitting between them. As DNA, the CDR3 is TGCAGCGTTGAGGGAGGACCACAAGAGACCCAGTACTTC. It is translated as CSVEGGPQETQYF.

This chain links TRBV4-3 with TRBJ1-4, with D possibly being TRBD1 (6 bases). The CDR3 covers 15 residues. V shed 0 bases and J shed 6 bases, with 11 bases lying between them. The germline V gene has CDR1 LGHNA and CDR2 YSLEER. In DNA form, the CDR3 reads TGCGCCAGCAGCCAAGATACAGGGCAAGATGAAAAACTGTTTTTT. Amino acid sequence: CASSQDTGQDEKLFF.

This chain links TRBV6-6 with TRBJ1-2, with a possible D match to TRBD1 (6 bases). CDR1 and CDR2 (germline): MNHNY, SVGAGI (reference sequence). Trimming stripped 11 bases from V and 4 bases from J, with 11 bases between. The CDR3 spans 11 residues. The CDR3 nucleotides read TGTGCCGCTGGGGGGGCCTATGGCTACACCTTC. It is translated as CAAGGAYGYTF.

This rearrangement joins TRBV19 to TRBJ1-4; no firm D call. This CDR3 contains 11 residues. Trimming took off 10 bases at V and 8 bases at J, with 11 bases between the two ends. Germline V gene data show CDR1 as LNHDA and CDR2 as SQIVND (reference sequence). The DNA of the CDR3 is TGTGCCACCGCAGTCGGGGAAAAACTGTTTTTT. Translating it yields CATAVGEKLFF.

The rearrangement uses TRBV2 and TRBJ2-3; D perhaps matches TRBD1 (6 bases). This CDR3 contains 15 residues. Germline V gene data show CDR1 as SNHLY and CDR2 as FYNNEI. The V end was cut by 6 bases, the J end by 6 bases, with 19 bases between. The chain's CDR3 is CASSEIGTPIDTQYF. In nucleotides, the CDR3 is TGTGCCAGCAGCGAAATTGGGACACCCATCGATACGCAGTATTTT.

The chain carries TRBV5-6 and TRBJ2-7; either TRBD1 or TRBD2 may supply D (5 bases each). Germline V CDR1 and CDR2: SGHDT, YYEEEE. The CDR3 length is 13 residues. The ends were cut back, 3 bases at V and 3 bases at J, with 10 bases in the middle. The CDR3 is CASSSGTLYEQYF. In DNA form, the CDR3 reads TGTGCCAGCAGCTCTGGGACCCTCTACGAGCAGTACTTC.

The chain recombines TRBV6-5 with TRBJ2-5, with 8 nucleotides matching TRBD1. V trimming: 0 bases; J trimming: 7 bases; junction bases outside the gene matches: 4. Germline values: CDR1 MNHEY, CDR2 SVGAGI. The CDR3 loop spans 14 amino acids. The CDR3 region is CASSYSGQGGTQYF. The CDR3 DNA reads TGTGCCAGCAGTTACTCCGGACAGGGAGGGACCCAGTACTTC.

The V gene is TRBV6-1, the J gene TRBJ1-5; D unresolved. This CDR3 comprises 12 residues. CDR1 is MNHNS, CDR2 SASEGT, per germline. The ends were cut back, 2 bases at V and 6 bases at J, with 5 bases in the middle. The chain's CDR3 is CASSERSQPQHF. The CDR3 nucleotides are TGTGCCAGCAGTGAAAGGAGTCAGCCCCAGCATTTT.

The chain links TRBV28 to TRBJ1-2, with 7 bases fitting TRBD1. V was pared by 6 bases and J by 0 bases, with 28 bases of the junction left unmatched. The CDR3 sequence is 22 residues long. CDR1 is MDHEN and CDR2 is SYDVKM in the germline V gene. This CDR3 reads CASSSPVGTANRGAITNYGYTF. Written as DNA, the CDR3 is TGTGCCAGCAGCTCACCGGTCGGCACCGCAAACAGGGGAGCTATCACTAACTATGGCTACACCTTC.

This clone was detected a few times. The chain is built from TRBV7-2 and TRBJ2-3; unclear D gene. The germline V gene encodes CDR1 SGHTA and CDR2 FQGNSA. There are 13 residues in the CDR3. V lost 1 base and J lost 14, with 16 bases in between. The CDR3 bases are TGTGCCAGCAGCTTAGGACTGGCCGACGGACCGTATTTT. It encodes CASSLGLADGPYF.

This clone was counted a single time. This chain connects TRBV30 to TRBJ2-1, with D perhaps assigned TRBD1 or TRBD2 (5 bases each). CDR1 and CDR2 (germline): GTSNPN, SVGIG (reference sequence). V gave up 7 bases and J gave up 4 bases, with 17 bases separating them. The CDR3 spans 14 residues. In DNA, the CDR3 is TGTGCCTTCCTGGGACGGGCTAATTACAATGAGCAGTTCTTC. It codes for CAFLGRANYNEQFF.

V gene TRBV2 combines with J gene TRBJ2-7; D is undetermined. Between the trimmed V and J ends, which lost 6 bases and 3 bases, there was a span of 12 bases. This CDR3 has 13 amino acids. From germline, CDR1 is SNHLY and CDR2 FYNNEI. CDR3 DNA: TGTGCCAGCAGGTATCGTTTAATCTACGAGCAGTACGTC. Its translation is CASRYRLIYEQYV.

This chain uses TRBV7-9 with TRBJ2-3, with TRBD2 matching 7 bases. The CDR3 spans 17 residues. The V gene end was trimmed by 3 bases and the J gene end by 2 bases; junction bases not matched to a gene: 11. The V gene's germline CDR1 is SEHNR and CDR2 FQNEAQ (reference sequence). The CDR3 coding sequence is TGTGCCAGCAGCTTTTCCTTGGCGGGAGATCTCACAGATACGCAGTATTTT. Translation gives CASSFSLAGDLTDTQYF.

The chain links TRBV6-5 to TRBJ1-1; perhaps TRBD1 as D (5 bases). With 0 bases removed from V and 4 bases from J, the gap between germline ends came to 9 bases. Germline V gene data show CDR1 as MNHEY and CDR2 as SVGAGI. This CDR3 is 14 amino acids long. CDR3: CASSYSSGSTEAFF. The DNA for the CDR3 is TGTGCCAGCAGTTACTCGTCAGGGAGCACTGAAGCTTTCTTT.

J is TRBJ2-5 and V is TRBV7-6; TRBD2 aligns across 7 bases. V was pared by 0 bases and J by 0 bases, with 19 bases of the junction left unmatched. The germline V gene encodes CDR1 SGHVS and CDR2 FNYEAQ. The length of the CDR3 is 21 residues. CDR3: CASSLAPPQAGGGGNQETQYF. The CDR3 DNA sequence: TGTGCCAGCAGCTTAGCCCCCCCCCAGGCCGGCGGGGGAGGGAACCAAGAGACCCAGTACTTC.

This clone showed up just once. The CDR3 spells CATSGTAPGRQPQHF. DNA of the CDR3: TGTGCCACCAGCGGGACTGCCCCAGGGCGGCAGCCCCAGCATTTT. This chain connects TRBV15 to TRBJ1-5, with a weak D call TRBD1 (5 bases). V was shortened by 5 bases and J by 7 bases, with 18 bases between the two germline ends. Germline V gene data show CDR1 as LNHNV and CDR2 as YYDKDF (reference sequence). The CDR3 runs to 15 residues.

This chain joins TRBV5-1 and TRBJ1-5; D might be TRBD1 (5 bases). The V gene's germline CDR1 is SGHRS and CDR2 YFSETQ. This CDR3 comprises 14 residues. Trimming took 0 bases from V and 7 from J, leaving 11 bases between them. This CDR3 is CASSLAPGTQPQHF. Here the CDR3 DNA reads TGCGCCAGCAGCTTGGCCCCGGGGACGCAGCCCCAGCATTTT.

The chain employs TRBV19 and TRBJ2-5; D not resolved. Trimming removed 1 base from V and 2 bases from J, with 5 bases in between. Per the germline V gene, CDR1 is LNHDA and CDR2 is SQIVND (reference sequence). The CDR3 is 13 amino acids. The CDR3 here is CASSIGSQETQYF. CDR3 DNA sequence: TGTGCCAGTAGTATAGGGTCACAAGAGACCCAGTACTTC.

In DNA, the CDR3 is TGTGCCAGCAGCAGAGGACAAGGGACTTCACCCCTCCACTTT. The encoded protein is CASSRGQGTSPLHF. J is TRBJ1-6 and V is TRBV7-9, with a possible D match to TRBD1 (5 bases). The CDR3 sequence is 14 residues long. Germline values: CDR1 SEHNR, CDR2 FQNEAQ (reference sequence). Between the trimmed V and J ends, which lost 5 bases and 9 bases, there was a span of 14 bases.

The rearrangement uses TRBV4-2 and TRBJ2-3; TRBD2 matches at 8 bases. The CDR3 runs 19 residues. Trimming removed 1 base from V and 1 base from J; junction bases left unmatched: 13. CDR1 is LGHNA and CDR2 is YNFKEQ in the germline V gene. CDR3 coding DNA: TGTGCCAGCAGCCAAGGTCTAGCGGGCGAACGGAGACGCACAGATACGCAGTATTTT. Encoded protein: CASSQGLAGERRRTDTQYF.